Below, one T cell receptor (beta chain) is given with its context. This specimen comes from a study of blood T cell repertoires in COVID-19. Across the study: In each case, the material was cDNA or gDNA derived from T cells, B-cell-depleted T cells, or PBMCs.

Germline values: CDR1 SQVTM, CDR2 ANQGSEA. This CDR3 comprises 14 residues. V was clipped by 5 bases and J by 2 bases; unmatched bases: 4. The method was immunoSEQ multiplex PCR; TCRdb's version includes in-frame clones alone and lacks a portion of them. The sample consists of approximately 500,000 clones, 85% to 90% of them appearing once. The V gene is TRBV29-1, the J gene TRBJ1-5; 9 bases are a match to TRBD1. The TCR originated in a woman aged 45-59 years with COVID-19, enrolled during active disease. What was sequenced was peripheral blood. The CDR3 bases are TGCAGCGTTCTCACAGGGGGCGGCAATCAGCCCCAGCATTTT. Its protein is CSVLTGGGNQPQHF.